This record covers a single TCR beta chain. As yet, its antigen is unknown. In germline, CDR1 is SEHNR, CDR2 FQNEAQ (reference sequence). The length of the CDR3 is 13 residues. This specimen belongs to a study of CXCR3-negative and CXCR3-positive naive CD8 T cells. Study results and caveats: Cryopreserved cells showed partially decreased CXCR3 expression, and most assays used fresh PBMCs. Comparison of naive CXCR3-negative and CXCR3-positive cells revealed similar TRBV-TRBJ usage, while memory cells differed.

Naive CD8+ T cells showed a CD45RO-CCR7+CD27+CD95- phenotype. In preparing the TRB cDNA libraries, 5' RACE with UMI labels was used. TCRdb reprocessed the 5' RACE reads and stores each CDR3 protein as one record, lacking DNA. Its table records several thousand distinct CDR3 sequences. This TCR was sampled from a human donor in good health. Some clones in this sample may be carry-over from other donors' samples. Sequencing used naive CXCR3- CD8+ T cells from blood. The subset here: CD45RO-CCR7+CD27+CD95- naive CD8+ T cells lacking CXCR3 (TNR3-). The V call is TRBV7-9, the J call TRBJ2-1. The CDR3 sequence: CASSLGIEKEQFF.